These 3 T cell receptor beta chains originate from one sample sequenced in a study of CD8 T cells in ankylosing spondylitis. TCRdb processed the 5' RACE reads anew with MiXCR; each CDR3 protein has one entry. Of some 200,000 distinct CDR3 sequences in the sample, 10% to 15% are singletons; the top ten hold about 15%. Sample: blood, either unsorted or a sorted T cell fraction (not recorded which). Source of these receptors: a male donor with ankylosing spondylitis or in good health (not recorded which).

The CDR3 loop reads CASGLSGAYEQYF. The CDR3 bases are TGTGCTAGTGGTCTGTCAGGGGCCTACGAGCAGTACTTC. V usage is TRBV12-5 and J usage is TRBJ2-7; D might be TRBD1 (6 bases). The CDR3 has 13 residues. V lost 5 bases and J lost 2, with 10 bases in between. Germline values: CDR1 LGHNT, CDR2 FRNRAP.

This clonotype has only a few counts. In DNA form, the CDR3 reads TGCAGTGCTAGAGGACTAGCGGGGGGCCTGTACGAGCAGTACTTC. As protein: CSARGLAGGLYEQYF. The chain combines TRBV20-1 with TRBJ2-7; 13 bases are shared with TRBD2. The CDR3 is 15 amino acids. Trimming removed 1 base from V and 4 bases from J; junction bases left unmatched: 4. The germline V gene has CDR1 DFQATT and CDR2 SNEGSKA (reference sequence).

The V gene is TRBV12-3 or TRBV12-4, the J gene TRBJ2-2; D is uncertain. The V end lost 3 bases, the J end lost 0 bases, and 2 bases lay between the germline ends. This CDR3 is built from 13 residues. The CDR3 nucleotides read TGTGCCAGCAGTTTCTCGAACACCGGGGAGCTGTTTTTT. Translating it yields CASSFSNTGELFF.